This T cell receptor (beta chain) was identified during a study of control samples from healthy donors and cancer patients. CDR3 length equals 16 residues. V lost 1 base, J lost 5 bases, and 10 bases stayed unmatched. The germline V gene has CDR1 GTSNPN and CDR2 SVGIG (reference sequence). Using immunoSEQ multiplex PCR, the repertoire was profiled, and TCRdb retains in-frame clones only, with some absent. Of about 160,000 clones listed, roughly 95% are singletons. The chain carries TRBV30 and TRBJ2-7; 11 bases agree with TRBD2. This receptor was identified in a woman in her 30s in good health. Source material: blood. The CDR3 bases are TGTGCCTGGAGTGGCCGACGACTAGCGGGATTACACGAGCAGTACTTC. It specifies CAWSGRRLAGLHEQYF.